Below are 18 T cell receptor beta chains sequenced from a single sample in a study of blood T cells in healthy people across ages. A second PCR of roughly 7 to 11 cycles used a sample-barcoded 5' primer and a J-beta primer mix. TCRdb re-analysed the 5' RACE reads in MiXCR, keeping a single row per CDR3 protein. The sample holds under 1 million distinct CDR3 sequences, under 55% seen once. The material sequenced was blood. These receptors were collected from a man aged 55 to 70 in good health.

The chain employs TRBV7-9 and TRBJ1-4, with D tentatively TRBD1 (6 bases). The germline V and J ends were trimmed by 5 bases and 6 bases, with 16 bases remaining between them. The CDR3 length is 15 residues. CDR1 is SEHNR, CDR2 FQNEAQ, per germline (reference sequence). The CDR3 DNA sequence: TGTGCCAGCAGCGCTTGGACAGTTCTTGATGAAAAACTGTTTTTT. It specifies CASSAWTVLDEKLFF.

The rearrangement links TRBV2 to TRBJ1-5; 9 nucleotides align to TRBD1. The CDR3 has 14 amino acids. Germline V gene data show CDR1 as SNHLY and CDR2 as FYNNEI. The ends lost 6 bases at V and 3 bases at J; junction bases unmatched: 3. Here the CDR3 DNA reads TGTGCCAGCAGAGGGACAGGGAACAATCAGCCCCAGCATTTT. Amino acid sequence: CASRGTGNNQPQHF.

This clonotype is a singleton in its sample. The CDR3 DNA reads as TGCGCCAGCAGCTTGGCGGCAGGGGGCATGAACACTGAAGCTTTCTTT. This translates into CASSLAAGGMNTEAFF. The V call is TRBV5-1, the J call TRBJ1-1; 8 positions agree with TRBD1. CDR1 and CDR2 (germline): SGHRS, YFSETQ. The trim removed 0 bases at V and 0 bases at J, leaving 4 bases unmatched. The CDR3 runs 16 residues.

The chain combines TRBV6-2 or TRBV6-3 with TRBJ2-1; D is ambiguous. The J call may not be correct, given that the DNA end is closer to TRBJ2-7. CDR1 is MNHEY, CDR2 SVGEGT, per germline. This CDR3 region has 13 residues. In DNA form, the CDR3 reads TGTGCCAGCAGTTTGGCCTACGACAATGAGCAGTACTTC. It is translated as CASSLAYDNEQYF.

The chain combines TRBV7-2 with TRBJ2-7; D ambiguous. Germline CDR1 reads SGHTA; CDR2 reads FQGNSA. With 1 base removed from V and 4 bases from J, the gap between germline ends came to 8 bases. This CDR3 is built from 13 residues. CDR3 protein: CASSLELGYEQYF. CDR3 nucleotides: TGTGCCAGCAGCTTAGAGTTGGGTTACGAGCAGTACTTC.

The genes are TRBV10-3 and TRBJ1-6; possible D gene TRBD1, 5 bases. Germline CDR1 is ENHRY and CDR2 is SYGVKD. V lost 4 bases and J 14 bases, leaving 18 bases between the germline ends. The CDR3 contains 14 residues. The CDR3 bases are TGTGCCATCAGTGGGGGGGAAAGGGGACTAGCCCTCCACTTT. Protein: CAISGGERGLALHF.

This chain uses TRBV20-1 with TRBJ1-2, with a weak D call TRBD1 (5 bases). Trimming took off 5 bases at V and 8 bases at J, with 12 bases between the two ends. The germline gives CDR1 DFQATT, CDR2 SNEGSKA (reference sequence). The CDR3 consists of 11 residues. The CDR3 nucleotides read TGCAGTGCTCGACAGTCGGAGGGCTACACCTTC. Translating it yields CSARQSEGYTF.

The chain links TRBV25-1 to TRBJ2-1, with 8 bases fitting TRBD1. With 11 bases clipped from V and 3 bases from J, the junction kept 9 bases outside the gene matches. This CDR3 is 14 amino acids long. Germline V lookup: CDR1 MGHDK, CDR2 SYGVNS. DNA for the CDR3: TGTGCCCGACAGGGGATTGGGAACTACAATGAGCAGTTCTTC. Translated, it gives CARQGIGNYNEQFF.

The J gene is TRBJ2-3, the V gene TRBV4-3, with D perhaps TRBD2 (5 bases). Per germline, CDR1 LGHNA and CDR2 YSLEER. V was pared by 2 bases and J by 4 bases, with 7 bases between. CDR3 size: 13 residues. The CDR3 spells CASSQTSPDTQYF. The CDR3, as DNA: TGCGCCAGCAGCCAAACTAGTCCAGATACGCAGTATTTT.

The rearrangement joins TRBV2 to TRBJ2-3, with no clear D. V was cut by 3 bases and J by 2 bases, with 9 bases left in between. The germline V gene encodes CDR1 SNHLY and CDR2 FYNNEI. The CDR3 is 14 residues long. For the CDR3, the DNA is TGTGCCAGCAGTGATAGTCTGCTCACAGATACGCAGTATTTT. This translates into CASSDSLLTDTQYF.

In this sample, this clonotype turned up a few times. CDR3 amino acids: CASSAEVRGNIQYF. The CDR3 DNA reads as TGTGCCAGCAGCGCAGAGGTGAGGGGAAACATTCAGTACTTC. The V gene is TRBV2, the J gene TRBJ2-4; either TRBD1 or TRBD2 may fit D (5 bases each). Trimming took 6 bases from V and 6 from J, leaving 15 bases between them. The CDR3 consists of 14 residues. Germline CDR1 and CDR2: SNHLY and FYNNEI.

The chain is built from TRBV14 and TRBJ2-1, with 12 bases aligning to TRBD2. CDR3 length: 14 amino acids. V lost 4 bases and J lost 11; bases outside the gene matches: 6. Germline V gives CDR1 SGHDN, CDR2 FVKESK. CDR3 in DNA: TGTGCCAGCAGCCGCGGAGGACTAGCGGGGCAGCAGTTCTTC. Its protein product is CASSRGGLAGQQFF.

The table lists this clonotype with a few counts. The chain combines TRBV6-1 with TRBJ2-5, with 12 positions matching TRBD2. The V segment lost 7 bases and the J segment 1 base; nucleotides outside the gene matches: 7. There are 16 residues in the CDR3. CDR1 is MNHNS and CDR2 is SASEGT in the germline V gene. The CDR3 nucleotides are TGTGCCAGCAAGACAACTAGCGGGGGGCCCCAAGAGACCCAGTACTTC. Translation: CASKTTSGGPQETQYF.

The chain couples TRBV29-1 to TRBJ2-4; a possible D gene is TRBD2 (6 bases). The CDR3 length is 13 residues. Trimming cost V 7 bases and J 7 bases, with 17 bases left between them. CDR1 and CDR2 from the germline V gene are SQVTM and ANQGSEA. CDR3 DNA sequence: TGCAGCGCGGCGGAGGGACGGGGCAACATTCAGTACTTC. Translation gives CSAAEGRGNIQYF.

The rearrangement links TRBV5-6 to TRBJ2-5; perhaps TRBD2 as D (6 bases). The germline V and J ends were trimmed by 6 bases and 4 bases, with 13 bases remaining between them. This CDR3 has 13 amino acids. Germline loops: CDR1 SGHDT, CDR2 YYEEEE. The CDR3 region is CASTDRGSETQYF. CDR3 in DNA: TGTGCCAGCACCGACCGGGGGTCAGAGACCCAGTACTTC.

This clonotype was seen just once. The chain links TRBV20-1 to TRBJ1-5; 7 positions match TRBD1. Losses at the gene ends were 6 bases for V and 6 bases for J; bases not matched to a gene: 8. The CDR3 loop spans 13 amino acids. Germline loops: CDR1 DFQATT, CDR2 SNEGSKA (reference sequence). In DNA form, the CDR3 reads TGCAGTGCGAGACAGGGTGTTGGTCAGCCCCAGCATTTT. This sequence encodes CSARQGVGQPQHF.

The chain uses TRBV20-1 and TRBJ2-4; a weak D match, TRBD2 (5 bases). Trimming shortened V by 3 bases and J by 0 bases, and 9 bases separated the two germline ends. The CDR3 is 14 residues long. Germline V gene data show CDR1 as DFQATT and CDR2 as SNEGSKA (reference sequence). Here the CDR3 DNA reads TGCAGTGCTAGTCGAGGGCTAGCCAAAAACATTCAGTACTTC. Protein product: CSASRGLAKNIQYF.

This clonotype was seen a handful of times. CDR3 in DNA: TGTGCCAGCAGCTTAATGCAGGACCCAGATACGCAGTATTTT. This encodes CASSLMQDPDTQYF. The rearrangement uses TRBV7-9 and TRBJ2-3, with D unresolved. Germline V lookup: CDR1 SEHNR, CDR2 FQNEAQ (reference sequence). CDR3 length: 14 amino acids. With 2 bases removed from V and 4 bases from J, the gap between germline ends came to 10 bases.